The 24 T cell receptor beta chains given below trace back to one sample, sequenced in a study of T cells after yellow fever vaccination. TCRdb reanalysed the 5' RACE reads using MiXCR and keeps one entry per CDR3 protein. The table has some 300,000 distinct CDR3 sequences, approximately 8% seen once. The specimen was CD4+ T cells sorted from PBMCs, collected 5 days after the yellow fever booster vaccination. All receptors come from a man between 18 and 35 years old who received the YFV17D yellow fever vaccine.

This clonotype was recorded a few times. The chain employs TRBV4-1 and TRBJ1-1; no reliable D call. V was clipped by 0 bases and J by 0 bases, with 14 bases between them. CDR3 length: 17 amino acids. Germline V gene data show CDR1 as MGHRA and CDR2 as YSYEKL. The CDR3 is CASSQELGTWVNTEAFF. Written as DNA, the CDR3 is TGCGCCAGCAGCCAAGAACTTGGAACATGGGTGAACACTGAAGCTTTCTTT.

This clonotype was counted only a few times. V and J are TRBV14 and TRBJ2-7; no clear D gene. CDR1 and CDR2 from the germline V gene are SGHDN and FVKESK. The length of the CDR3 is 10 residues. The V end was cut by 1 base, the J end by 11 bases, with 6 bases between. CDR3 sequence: CASSQGVEYF. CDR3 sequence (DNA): TGTGCCAGCAGCCAAGGGGTGGAGTACTTC.

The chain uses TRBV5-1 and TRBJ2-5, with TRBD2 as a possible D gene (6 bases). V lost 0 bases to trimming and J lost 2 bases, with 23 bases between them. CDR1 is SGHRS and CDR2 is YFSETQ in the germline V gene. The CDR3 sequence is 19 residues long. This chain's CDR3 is CASSLALTLAEPFQETQYF. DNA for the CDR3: TGCGCCAGCAGCTTGGCCCTAACGTTAGCGGAACCATTTCAAGAGACCCAGTACTTC. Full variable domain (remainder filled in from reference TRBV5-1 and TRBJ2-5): KAGVTQTPRYLIKTRGQQVTLSCSPISGHRSVSWYQQTPGQGLQFLFEYFSETQRNKGNFPGRFSGRQFSNSRSEMNVSTLELGDSALYLCASSLALTLAEPFQETQYFGPGTRLLVL.

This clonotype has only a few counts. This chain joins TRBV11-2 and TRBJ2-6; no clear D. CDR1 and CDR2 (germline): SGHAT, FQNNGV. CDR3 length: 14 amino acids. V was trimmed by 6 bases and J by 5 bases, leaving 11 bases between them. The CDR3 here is CASRNPLWANVLTF. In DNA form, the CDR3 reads TGTGCCAGCAGGAACCCTCTCTGGGCCAACGTCCTGACTTTC.

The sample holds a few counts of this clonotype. The CDR3 DNA follows: TGCAGTGCTAGGATGAACACTGAAGCTTTCTTT. This codes for CSARMNTEAFF. This chain uses TRBV20-1 with TRBJ1-1, with D hard to call. The CDR3 is 11 amino acids. Germline V gene data show CDR1 as DFQATT and CDR2 as SNEGSKA (reference sequence). With 3 bases removed from V and 0 bases from J, the gap between germline ends came to 2 bases.

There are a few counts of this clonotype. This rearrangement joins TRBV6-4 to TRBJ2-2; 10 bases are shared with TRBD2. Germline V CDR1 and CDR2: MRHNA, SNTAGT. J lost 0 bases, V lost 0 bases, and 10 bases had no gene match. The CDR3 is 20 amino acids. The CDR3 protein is CASSDSKLAGHPTNTGELFF. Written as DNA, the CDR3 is TGTGCCAGCAGTGACTCGAAACTAGCGGGGCACCCGACGAACACCGGGGAGCTGTTTTTT.

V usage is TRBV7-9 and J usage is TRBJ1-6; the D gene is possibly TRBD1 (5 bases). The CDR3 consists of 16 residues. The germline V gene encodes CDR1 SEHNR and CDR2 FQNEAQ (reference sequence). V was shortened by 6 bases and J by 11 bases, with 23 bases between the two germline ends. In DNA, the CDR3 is TGTGCCAGCAGTTCGGGGCGTGCCTCCGGAAGAACACCCCTCCACTTT. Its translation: CASSSGRASGRTPLHF.

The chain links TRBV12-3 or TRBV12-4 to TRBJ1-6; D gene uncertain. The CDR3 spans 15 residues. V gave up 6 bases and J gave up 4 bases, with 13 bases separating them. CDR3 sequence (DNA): TGTGCCAGCAGCTCGGGTAGGACGTATAATTCACCCCTCCACTTT. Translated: CASSSGRTYNSPLHF.

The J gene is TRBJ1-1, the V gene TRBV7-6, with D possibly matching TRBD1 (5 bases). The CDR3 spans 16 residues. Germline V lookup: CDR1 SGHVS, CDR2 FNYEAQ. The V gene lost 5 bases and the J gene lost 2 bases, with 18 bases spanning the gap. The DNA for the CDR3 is TGTGCCAGCAGCCGACAGAGAGGCAGACAAAACACTGAAGCTTTCTTT. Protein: CASSRQRGRQNTEAFF.

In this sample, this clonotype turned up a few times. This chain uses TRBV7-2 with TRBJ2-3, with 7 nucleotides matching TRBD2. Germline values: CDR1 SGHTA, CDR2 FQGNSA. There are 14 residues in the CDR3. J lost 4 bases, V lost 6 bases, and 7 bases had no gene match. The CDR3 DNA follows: TGTGCCAGCAGGGCGCCGGGACTATCAGATACGCAGTATTTT. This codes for CASRAPGLSDTQYF.

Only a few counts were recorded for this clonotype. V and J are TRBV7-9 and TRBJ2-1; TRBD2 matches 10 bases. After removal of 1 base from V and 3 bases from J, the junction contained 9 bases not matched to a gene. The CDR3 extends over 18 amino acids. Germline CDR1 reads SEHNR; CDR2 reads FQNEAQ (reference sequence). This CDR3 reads CASSLGAGGRGVYNEQFF. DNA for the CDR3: TGTGCCAGCAGCTTAGGAGCGGGGGGGCGTGGTGTCTACAATGAGCAGTTCTTC.

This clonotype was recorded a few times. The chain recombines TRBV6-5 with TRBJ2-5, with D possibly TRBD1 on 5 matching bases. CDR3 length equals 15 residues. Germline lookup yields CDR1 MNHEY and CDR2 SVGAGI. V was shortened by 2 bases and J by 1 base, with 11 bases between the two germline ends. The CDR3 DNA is TGTGCCAGCAGTTACAAGGGGATTGGCCAAGAGACCCAGTACTTC. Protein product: CASSYKGIGQETQYF.

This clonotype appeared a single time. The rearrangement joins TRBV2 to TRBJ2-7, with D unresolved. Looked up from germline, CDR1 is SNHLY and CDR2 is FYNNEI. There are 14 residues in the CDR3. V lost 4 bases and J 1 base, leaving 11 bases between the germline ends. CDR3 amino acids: CASSATAASYEQYF. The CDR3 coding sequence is TGTGCCAGCAGTGCGACCGCGGCGTCCTACGAGCAGTACTTC.

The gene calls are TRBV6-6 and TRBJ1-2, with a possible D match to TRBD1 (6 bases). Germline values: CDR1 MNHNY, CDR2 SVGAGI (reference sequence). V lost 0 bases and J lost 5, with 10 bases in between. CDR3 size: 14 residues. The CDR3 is CASSYSGGGYGYTF. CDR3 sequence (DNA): TGTGCCAGCAGTTACTCGGGGGGCGGGTATGGCTACACCTTC.

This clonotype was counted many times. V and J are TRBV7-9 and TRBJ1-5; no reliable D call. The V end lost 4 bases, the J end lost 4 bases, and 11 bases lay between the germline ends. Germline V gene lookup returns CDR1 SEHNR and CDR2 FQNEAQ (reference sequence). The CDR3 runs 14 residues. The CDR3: CASSSPGGNQPQHF. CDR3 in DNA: TGTGCCAGCAGCTCCCCAGGTGGAAATCAGCCCCAGCATTTT.

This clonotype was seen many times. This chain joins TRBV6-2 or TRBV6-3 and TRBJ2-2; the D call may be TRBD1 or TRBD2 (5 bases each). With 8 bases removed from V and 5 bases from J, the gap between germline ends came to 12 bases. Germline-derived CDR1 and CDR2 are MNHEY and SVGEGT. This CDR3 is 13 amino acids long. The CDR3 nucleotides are TGTGCCAGCGGGGGATTCGAAACCGGGGAGCTGTTTTTT. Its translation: CASGGFETGELFF.

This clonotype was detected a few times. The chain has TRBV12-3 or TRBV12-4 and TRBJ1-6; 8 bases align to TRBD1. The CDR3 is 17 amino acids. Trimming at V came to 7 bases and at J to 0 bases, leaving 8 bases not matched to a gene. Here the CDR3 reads CASKAGTGGSYNSPLHF. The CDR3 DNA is TGTGCCAGCAAAGCCGGGACAGGTGGCTCCTATAATTCACCCCTCCACTTT.

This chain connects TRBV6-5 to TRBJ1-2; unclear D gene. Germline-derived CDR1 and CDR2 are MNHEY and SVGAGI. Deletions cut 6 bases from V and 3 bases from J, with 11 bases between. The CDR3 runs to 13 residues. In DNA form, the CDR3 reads TGTGCCAGCAGCCGGGTCGACTACTATGGCTACACCTTC. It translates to CASSRVDYYGYTF.

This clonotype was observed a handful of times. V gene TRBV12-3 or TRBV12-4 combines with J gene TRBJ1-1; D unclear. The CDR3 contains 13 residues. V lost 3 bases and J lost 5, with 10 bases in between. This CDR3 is CASSLGELTEAFF. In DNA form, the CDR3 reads TGTGCCAGCAGTTTGGGAGAACTAACTGAAGCTTTCTTT.

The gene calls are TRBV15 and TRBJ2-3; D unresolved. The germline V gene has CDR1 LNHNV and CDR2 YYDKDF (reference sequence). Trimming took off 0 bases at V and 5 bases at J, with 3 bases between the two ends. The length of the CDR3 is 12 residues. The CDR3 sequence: CATSRDRDTQYF. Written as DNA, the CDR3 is TGTGCCACCAGCAGAGATCGAGATACGCAGTATTTT.

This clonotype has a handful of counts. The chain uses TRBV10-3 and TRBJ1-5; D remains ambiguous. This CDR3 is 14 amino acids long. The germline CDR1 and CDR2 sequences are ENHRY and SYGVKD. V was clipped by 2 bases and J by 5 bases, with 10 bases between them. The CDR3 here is CAISERQDDQPQHF. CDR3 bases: TGTGCCATCAGTGAGAGGCAAGACGATCAGCCCCAGCATTTT.

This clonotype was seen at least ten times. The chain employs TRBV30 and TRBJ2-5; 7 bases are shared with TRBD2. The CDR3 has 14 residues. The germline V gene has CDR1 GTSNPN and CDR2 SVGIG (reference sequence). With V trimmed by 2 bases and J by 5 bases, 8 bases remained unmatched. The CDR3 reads CAWSSTSVGETQYF. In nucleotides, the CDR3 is TGTGCCTGGAGTAGCACTAGCGTCGGGGAGACCCAGTACTTC.

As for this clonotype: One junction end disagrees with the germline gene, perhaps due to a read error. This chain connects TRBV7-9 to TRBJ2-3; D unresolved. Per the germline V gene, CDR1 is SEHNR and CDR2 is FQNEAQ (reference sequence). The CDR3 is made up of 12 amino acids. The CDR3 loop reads CASSLESDKQYF. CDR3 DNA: TGTGCCAGCAGCTTAGAGTCGGATAAGCAGTATTTT.

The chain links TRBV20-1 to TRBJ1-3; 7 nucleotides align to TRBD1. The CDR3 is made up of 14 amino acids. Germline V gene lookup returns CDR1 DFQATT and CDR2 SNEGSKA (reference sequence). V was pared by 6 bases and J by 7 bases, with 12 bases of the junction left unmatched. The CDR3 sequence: CSARLQGLGNTIYF. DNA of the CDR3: TGCAGTGCGAGACTACAGGGGTTGGGGAACACCATATATTTT.